The 13 T cell receptor beta chains in this list originate from one sample, sequenced in a study of cytomegalovirus exposure and HLA in healthy donors. Both 60 Vbeta primers and 13 Jbeta primers went into the PCR. Profiling relied on immunoSEQ multiplex PCR, and the TCRdb table lists in-frame clones only, not all of them. The table includes 50,000 to 80,000 clones, roughly 80% detected once. Input material: PBMCs. Source of these receptors: a male donor in good health and CMV-seropositive.

The chain has TRBV5-6 and TRBJ1-4; the D gene is possibly TRBD1 (6 bases). Trimming pared 3 bases from V and 8 bases from J, leaving 14 bases between. CDR1 and CDR2 from the germline V gene are SGHDT and YYEEEE. The CDR3 runs to 14 residues. The CDR3 DNA reads TGTGCCAGCAGCTCAGCAGGGGCGTACGAAAAACTGTTTTTT. Amino acids: CASSSAGAYEKLFF.

The rearrangement links TRBV7-2 to TRBJ2-5, with D tentatively TRBD1 (6 bases). This CDR3 spans 15 amino acids. V lost 5 bases, J lost 4 bases, and 17 bases lay in between. The germline V gene encodes CDR1 SGHTA and CDR2 FQGNSA. CDR3 bases: TGTGCCAGCAGCACCCTTGGCGGCAGGGGAGAGACCCAGTACTTC. This sequence encodes CASSTLGGRGETQYF.

The chain employs TRBV13 and TRBJ2-5; D ambiguous. This CDR3 region has 16 residues. Germline CDR1 reads PRHDT; CDR2 reads FYEKMQ (reference sequence). Trimming cost V 5 bases and J 5 bases, with 21 bases left between them. The CDR3, as DNA: TGTGCCAGCAGCCCGCGGCTCCGACGAGCTGTGGAGACCCAGTACTTC. Translated, it gives CASSPRLRRAVETQYF.

J is TRBJ2-7 and V is TRBV4-1; 8 bases are a match to TRBD1. The length of the CDR3 is 15 residues. The trim removed 3 bases at V and 2 bases at J, leaving 6 bases unmatched. CDR1 and CDR2 from the germline V gene are MGHRA and YSYEKL. CDR3 residues: CASSQPGTGTYEQYF. In nucleotides, the CDR3 is TGCGCCAGCAGCCAGCCCGGGACAGGAACCTACGAGCAGTACTTC.

The J gene is TRBJ2-5, the V gene TRBV10-3; 9 positions agree with TRBD2. Trimming removed 8 bases from V and 3 bases from J; junction bases left unmatched: 7. Germline V gene data show CDR1 as ENHRY and CDR2 as SYGVKD. The CDR3 is 14 amino acids. The CDR3 nucleotides are TGTGCCATCGCCAGCGGGGGGCTGGAAGAGACCCAGTACTTC. Its translation: CAIASGGLEETQYF.

This clone is medium-sized by share. J is TRBJ2-5 and V is TRBV5-8, with 10 nucleotides matching TRBD2. This CDR3 comprises 16 residues. J lost 2 bases, V lost 2 bases, and 6 bases had no gene match. From germline, CDR1 is SGHTS and CDR2 YDEGEE. The CDR3 reads CASSLAGGPDQETQYF. DNA of the CDR3: TGTGCCAGCAGCTTAGCGGGGGGGCCTGATCAAGAGACCCAGTACTTC.

The table lists this clone with a count of one. V and J are TRBV7-3 and TRBJ1-6, with D tentatively TRBD1 (5 bases). V gave up 2 bases and J gave up 7 bases, with 9 bases separating them. This CDR3 has 14 amino acids. CDR1 SGHTA and CDR2 FQGTGA come from the germline V gene. The CDR3 reads CASSLVGGNSPLHF. The DNA for the CDR3 is TGTGCCAGCAGCTTAGTCGGGGGAAATTCACCCCTCCACTTT.

The chain uses TRBV7-9 and TRBJ2-3, with D possibly matching TRBD1 (6 bases). Per germline, CDR1 SEHNR and CDR2 FQNEAQ (reference sequence). Trimming took 5 bases from V and 3 from J, leaving 15 bases between them. The CDR3 contains 15 residues. The CDR3 region has the DNA TGTGCCAGCAGCGTCGACAGGACCCTTACAGATACGCAGTATTTT. Its translation: CASSVDRTLTDTQYF.

The V and J genes are TRBV5-1 and TRBJ1-2; 9 bases are a match to TRBD1. This CDR3 is 14 amino acids long. Trimming at V came to 5 bases and at J to 2 bases, leaving 4 bases not matched to a gene. Per the germline V gene, CDR1 is SGHRS and CDR2 is YFSETQ. The CDR3 protein is CASSWDRANYGYTF. CDR3 sequence (DNA): TGCGCCAGCAGTTGGGACAGGGCCAACTATGGCTACACCTTC. Together with reference TRBV5-1 and TRBJ1-2, the CDR3 gives the full variable domain: KAGVTQTPRYLIKTRGQQVTLSCSPISGHRSVSWYQQTPGQGLQFLFEYFSETQRNKGNFPGRFSGRQFSNSRSEMNVSTLELGDSALYLCASSWDRANYGYTFGSGTRLTVV.

This sequence joins TRBV6-5 and TRBJ1-2; D is perhaps TRBD1 (6 bases). The germline V gene encodes CDR1 MNHEY and CDR2 SVGAGI. The ends were cut back, 6 bases at V and 2 bases at J, with 13 bases in the middle. This CDR3 has 14 residues. CDR3 loop: CASRSRTANYGYTF. CDR3 in DNA: TGTGCCAGCAGATCCCGGACAGCCAACTATGGCTACACCTTC.

This chain links TRBV5-6 with TRBJ1-1; the D is unclear. Trimming left V 0 bases short and J 1 base short, with 7 bases between. CDR1 is SGHDT, CDR2 YYEEEE, per germline. The CDR3 is 14 amino acids. CDR3 sequence reads: CASSLGLQNTEAFF. The CDR3 bases are TGTGCCAGCAGCTTGGGGTTACAGAACACTGAAGCTTTCTTT.

The chain uses TRBV5-1 and TRBJ2-3; TRBD2 aligns across 12 bases. The length of the CDR3 is 18 residues. From germline, CDR1 is SGHRS and CDR2 YFSETQ. The V segment lost 0 bases and the J segment 4 bases; nucleotides outside the gene matches: 9. The CDR3 is CASSLASGGAAYSDTQYF. The CDR3 bases are TGCGCCAGCAGCTTGGCTAGCGGGGGGGCCGCCTATTCAGATACGCAGTATTTT.

The rearrangement uses TRBV6-5 and TRBJ1-1; no definite D call. Germline lookup yields CDR1 MNHEY and CDR2 SVGAGI. This CDR3 has 13 residues. The V end lost 6 bases, the J end lost 3 bases, and 11 bases lay between the germline ends. CDR3 protein: CASRFGEDTEAFF. CDR3 nucleotides: TGTGCCAGCAGGTTCGGGGAGGACACTGAAGCTTTCTTT.